Listed below are T cell receptor beta chains from one sample, sequenced in a study of blood T cell repertoires in COVID-19. This table comes from immunoSEQ multiplex PCR, and its TCRdb copy is limited to in-frame clones, with some not included. The table has over 350,000 clones, around 87% seen once. Sequencing input: PBMCs or T cells enriched from blood (not recorded which). These receptor sequences come from a woman in her 30s with acute COVID-19. CDR3s include the opening cysteine and the closing phenylalanine or tryptophan. Each record gives: V gene, J gene, clone size, D gene, CDR3 DNA, CDR3 protein. The D gene is left open where the match is weak. Size values are once, few and many counts, or a class for expanded clones, and some rows have none.

>TRBV28|TRBJ2-7|NA|NA
TGTGCCAGCAGTTTTGTGCAGGGAATTCCCTACGAGCAGTACTTC
CASSFVQGIPYEQYF
>TRBV7-9|TRBJ2-7|NA|TRBD1
TGTGCCAGCAGCCCCCCCAACAGGGGCTTCTACGAGCAGTACTTC
CASSPPNRGFYEQYF
>TRBV5-4|TRBJ2-1|NA|NA
TGTGCCAGCAGCTTGTCTCAGGGTGCCTACAATGAGCAGTTCTTC
CASSLSQGAYNEQFF
>TRBV6-5|TRBJ2-1|NA|NA
TGTGCCAGCAGTACAGGGACCTCCTACAATGAGCAGTTCTTC
CASSTGTSYNEQFF
>TRBV19|TRBJ1-5|once|NA
TGTGCCAGTAGTACCCCAGGGTTGGAGCCCCAGCATTTT
CASSTPGLEPQHF
>TRBV5-5|TRBJ1-5|NA|NA
TGTGCCAGCAGCCTCACACAGGGAGGGAGAGGCAATCAGCCCCAGCATTTT
CASSLTQGGRGNQPQHF
>TRBV5-1|TRBJ2-2|NA|NA
TGCGCCAGCAGCCTGGGTCCTGCGAACACCGGGGAGCTGTTTTTT
CASSLGPANTGELFF
>TRBV5-1|TRBJ1-1|NA|NA
TGCGCCAGCAGCCTAGGGGATATAAACACTGAAGCTTTCTTT
CASSLGDINTEAFF
>TRBV9|TRBJ2-2|NA|NA
TGTGCCAGCAGCGTAAGGGCGAGCGGCGGAGCCGGGGAGCTGTTTTTT
CASSVRASGGAGELFF
>TRBV20-1|TRBJ2-7|NA|NA
TGCTCTACAGGGAATGGGGAGCAGTACTTC
CSTGNGEQYF
>TRBV24-1|TRBJ2-5|NA|NA
TGTGCCACCAGTGAGCCCGGCGGAAGAGAGACCCAGTACTTC
CATSEPGGRETQYF
>TRBV7-2|TRBJ2-7|NA|TRBD2
TGTGCCAGCAGCCCCGGGACTAGGGGTCGCGAGCAGTACTTC
CASSPGTRGREQYF
>TRBV18|TRBJ1-1|NA|NA
TGTGCCAGCTCACCGCCGGGAGAGAGCACTGAAGCTTTCTTT
CASSPPGESTEAFF
>TRBV2|TRBJ1-4|NA|TRBD1
TGTGCCAGCAGTGAATTGGACAGGGGAGGTGAAAAACTGTTTTTT
CASSELDRGGEKLFF
>TRBV19|TRBJ2-7|few|NA
TGTGCCAGTAGTATAGGTGGTAGCGGTCCGCCCTACGAGCAGTACTTC
CASSIGGSGPPYEQYF
>TRBV5-1|TRBJ1-1|NA|NA
TGCGCCAGCAGCTTGGCCGTCTCTGACTGGAACACTGAAGCTTTCTTT
CASSLAVSDWNTEAFF
>TRBV7-9|TRBJ1-1|NA|NA
TGTGCCAGCAGCGTAACAGGACAGTGGAACACTGAAGCTTTCTTT
CASSVTGQWNTEAFF
>TRBV9|TRBJ2-1|NA|NA
TGTGCCAGCAGCGTAGCAGTCTACAATGAGCAGTTCTTC
CASSVAVYNEQFF
>TRBV24-1|TRBJ2-2|NA|TRBD1
TGTGCCACCAGTGACCCGGGACAGGGGGCAGGCGGGGAGCTGTTTTTT
CATSDPGQGAGGELFF
>TRBV5-1|TRBJ2-7|NA|NA
TGCGCCAGCAGCTTGGGGTACGGGTCCTACGAGCAGTACTTC
CASSLGYGSYEQYF